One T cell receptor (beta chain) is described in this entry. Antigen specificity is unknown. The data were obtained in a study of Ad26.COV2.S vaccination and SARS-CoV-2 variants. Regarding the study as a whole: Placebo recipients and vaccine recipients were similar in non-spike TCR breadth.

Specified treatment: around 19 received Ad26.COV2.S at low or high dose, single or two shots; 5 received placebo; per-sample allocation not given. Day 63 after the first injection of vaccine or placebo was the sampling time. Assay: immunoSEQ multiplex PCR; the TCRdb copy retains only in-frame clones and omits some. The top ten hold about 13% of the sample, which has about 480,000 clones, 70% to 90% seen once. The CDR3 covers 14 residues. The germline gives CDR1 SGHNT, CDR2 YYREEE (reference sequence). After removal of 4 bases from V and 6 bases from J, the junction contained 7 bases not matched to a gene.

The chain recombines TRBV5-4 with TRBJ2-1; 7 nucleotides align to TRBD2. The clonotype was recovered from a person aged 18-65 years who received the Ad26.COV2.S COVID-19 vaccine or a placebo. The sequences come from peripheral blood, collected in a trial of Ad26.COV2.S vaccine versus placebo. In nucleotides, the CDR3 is TGTGCCAGCAGCCTCGGGAGGTTAGGCAATGAGCAGTTCTTC. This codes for CASSLGRLGNEQFF.